Shown below are 5 T cell receptor beta chains from a single sample sequenced in a study of T cell repertoires in cytomegalovirus infection. TCRdb passed the reads through MiXCR, listing each CDR3 protein once. Of about 890,000 distinct CDR3 sequences in the sample, roughly 30% were seen once. Their specific antigens are unknown. The sequences come from cultured CD8+ T cells from PBMCs, collected from culture after CMV antigen stimulation. These TCRs come from a human donor in good health (CMV status not recorded). Some clones in this sample may be carry-over from other donors' samples.

The gene calls are TRBV4-1 and TRBJ2-1; a weak D match, TRBD2 (5 bases). Germline V gene sequence: CDR1 MGHRA, CDR2 YSYEKL. The CDR3 runs 14 residues. Between the trimmed V and J ends, which lost 1 base and 9 bases, there was a span of 13 bases. The CDR3 bases are TGCGCCAGCAGCCAAGGACACCCTCGGGGTGAGCAGTTCTTC. Protein sequence: CASSQGHPRGEQFF.

The chain couples TRBV6-6 to TRBJ2-1; 10 bases are a match to TRBD1. With V trimmed by 5 bases and J by 6 bases, 4 bases remained unmatched. The CDR3 extends over 14 amino acids. In germline, CDR1 is MNHNY, CDR2 SVGAGI (reference sequence). The CDR3: CASSRQGALNEQFF. CDR3 coding DNA: TGTGCCAGCAGTCGACAGGGGGCCCTCAATGAGCAGTTCTTC.

This clonotype was observed a few times. This chain links TRBV25-1 with TRBJ2-5; 7 positions agree with TRBD2. The CDR3 length is 14 residues. The junction had 5 bases not matched to a gene; V was cut back by 3 bases and J by 4 bases. Looked up from germline, CDR1 is MGHDK and CDR2 is SYGVNS. The CDR3 here is CASSDLGGGETQYF. The CDR3 DNA reads as TGTGCCAGCAGTGACTTGGGCGGGGGAGAGACCCAGTACTTC.

DNA of the CDR3: TGTGCCAGCAGCGCCCCTGGGGGGGCGAGGACCGGGGAGCTGTTTTTT. It is translated as CASSAPGGARTGELFF. The V gene is TRBV9, the J gene TRBJ2-2, with a possible D match to TRBD2 (7 bases). Trimming removed 3 bases from V and 5 bases from J, with 17 bases in between. The V gene's germline CDR1 is SGDLS and CDR2 YYNGEE. This CDR3 contains 16 residues.

Ten or more counts support this clonotype. The chain couples TRBV7-8 to TRBJ1-4; D not certain. This CDR3 spans 13 amino acids. V shed 6 bases and J shed 5 bases, with 10 bases lying between them. Germline lookup yields CDR1 SGHVS and CDR2 FQNEAQ. CDR3 sequence: CASSFGLNEKLFF. DNA of the CDR3: TGTGCCAGCAGTTTCGGACTGAATGAAAAACTGTTTTTT.